These T cell receptor beta chains were read from a single sample in a study of OX40 agonist ivuxolimab in advanced cancers. Method: immunoSEQ multiplex PCR; TCRdb's copy keeps in-frame clones and lacks some. The sample has roughly 6,000 clones, 70% to 75% seen once. The sample was CD4+ or CD8+ T cells sorted from blood, taken in a trial of the OX40 agonist ivuxolimab. These receptors were obtained from an adult with an advanced solid tumor such as melanoma, head and neck, liver or kidney cancer. CDR3s include the opening cysteine and the closing phenylalanine or tryptophan. D genes are given only for firm matches. Size tells how often a clone was seen (once, few, many) or the class of an expanded clone, and some rows leave it out.

j_call v_call cdr3_length clone_size d_call cdr3_aa cdr3_nt
TRBJ1-1 TRBV30 15 . . CAWSFLPSGNTEAFF TGTGCCTGGAGTTTCCTCCCTTCTGGGAACACTGAAGCTTTCTTT
TRBJ2-1 TRBV7-7 15 . . CASSQSTRALDEQFF TGTGCCAGCAGTCAAAGTACTAGAGCCCTGGATGAGCAGTTCTTC
TRBJ1-2 TRBV12-5 14 . . CASGLSSWGYGYTF TGTGCTAGTGGTTTGAGCTCTTGGGGATATGGCTACACCTTC
TRBJ2-7 TRBV4-3 19 . TRBD2 CASSQDRLAGQTNSYEQYF TGCGCCAGCAGCCAAGACCGACTAGCGGGACAGACGAACTCCTACGAGCAGTACTTC
TRBJ2-1 TRBV7-6 15 . . CASSLDSSSYNEQFF TGTGCCAGCAGCTTGGACTCTAGCTCCTACAATGAGCAGTTCTTC
TRBJ2-1 TRBV7-6 16 once . CASSLLLDLGANEQFF TGTGCCAGCAGCTTATTACTAGACCTGGGGGCCAATGAGCAGTTCTTC
TRBJ1-6 TRBV9 15 many . CASSVEGTDNSPLHF TGTGCCAGCAGCGTAGAGGGGACGGATAATTCACCCCTCCACTTT
TRBJ1-3 TRBV11-2 15 . . CASSPPGFSGNTIYF TGTGCCAGCAGCCCCCCAGGTTTCTCTGGAAACACCATATATTTT
TRBJ2-7 TRBV5-4 14 . TRBD1 CASSLGDRPYEQYF TGTGCCAGCAGCTTGGGGGACAGGCCTTACGAGCAGTACTTC
TRBJ2-5 TRBV7-2 16 . . CASSQDRNAAQETQYF TGCGCCAGCAGCCAAGATCGGAACGCCGCCCAGGAGACCCAGTACTTC